The following is a T cell receptor beta chain sequence with its context. MiXCR, applied by TCRdb to the RT-PCR reads, yields one record per CDR3 protein. This sample has about 700,000 distinct CDR3 sequences, with 13% to 15% found just once. The sequencing sample was made of memory CD4+ T cells from blood. This TCR was recovered from a female donor in good health, serving as a healthy control.

The CDR3 sequence is CASSLDPRWDYGYTF. CDR3 DNA: TGTGCCAGCAGCTTAGATCCCCGATGGGACTATGGCTACACCTTC. The chain has TRBV7-9 and TRBJ1-2; no clear D. The CDR3 covers 15 residues. V dropped 1 base and J dropped 3 bases, with 12 bases sitting between them. CDR1 is SEHNR, CDR2 FQNEAQ, per germline (reference sequence).